This T cell receptor beta chain was sequenced in a study of cytomegalovirus exposure and HLA in healthy donors. Points from the study as a whole: Among immune exposure information, only CMV serostatus was available. The listing of 150 or so TCR beta chains classed them as cytomegalovirus-associated.

Vbeta (60) and Jbeta (13) primers were used in the PCR. The method was immunoSEQ multiplex PCR; TCRdb's version includes in-frame clones alone and lacks a portion of them. The repertoire includes approximately 74,000 clones, around three quarters of them detected once, and approximately 7.3% sits in the top ten. As for this clone: The target antigen is unknown.

The receptor was isolated from a woman aged 40 to 50 in good health and CMV-seronegative. The sequenced material came from PBMCs.

The CDR3 reads CASSDWTGEAYEQYF. CDR3 bases: TGTGCCAGCAGTGACTGGACAGGCGAGGCCTACGAGCAGTACTTC. The chain combines TRBV6-1 with TRBJ2-7; 7 bases align to TRBD1. J was trimmed by 2 bases and V by 3 bases; bases with no gene match: 7. Germline CDR1 and CDR2: MNHNS and SASEGT. The CDR3 runs to 15 residues.